Each of the 9 T cell receptor beta chains below was sequenced from the same sample in a study of tissue T cells after allogeneic stem cell transplantation. The data were produced by immunoSEQ multiplex PCR, yet TCRdb's version contains in-frame clones alone and is incomplete. Of 4,400 or so clones in the sample, around 43% were seen once. The time point is: mouse harvest day 14 after allogeneic transplant. Each mouse received 10^7 T-cell-depleted marrow cells plus 10^6 splenic CD5+ T cells by tail vein. Sequences were obtained from lymph node tissue. All receptors come from a female BALB/c mouse given C57BL/6 T cells with graft-versus-host disease after an allogeneic hematopoietic cell transplant.

About this clone: The gene symbols are mouse symbols. The read ends 1 residue early relative to the CDR3; the germline J gene fills the gap. V and J are TRBV13-3 and TRBJ2-2, with unresolved D. Trimming took off 2 bases at V and 1 base at J, with 3 bases between the two ends. Germline lookup yields CDR1 NNHDY and CDR2 SYVADS. CDR3 size: 13 residues. CDR3 DNA, as far as it was read: TGTGCCAGCAGTGACAGAAACACCGGGCAGCTCTAC. Protein: CASSDRNTGQLY. The CDR3 as a whole reads CASSDRNTGQLYF.

Turning to this clone: The listed genes are named as in mouse. The DNA ends 1 residue before the CDR3 does, and the rest of the CDR3 is filled in from the germline J gene. This rearrangement joins TRBV3 to TRBJ2-4, with 7 bases that match TRBD1. V dropped 4 bases and J dropped 5; count of bases not matched to a gene: 3. This CDR3 has 13 residues. The germline CDR1 and CDR2 sequences are SNHLY and FYNGKV (reference sequence). The CDR3 loop reads CASSSRDRNTLYF. The covered CDR3 bases are TGTGCCAGCAGCTCCCGGGACAGAAACACCTTGTAC.

As for this clone: These gene names are mouse names. The sequenced CDR3 bases are TGTGCCAGCAGTGGGACAGGGGGCGGCACCGGGCAGCTCTAC. This encodes CASSGTGGGTGQLY. The whole CDR3 region reads CASSGTGGGTGQLYF. This chain uses TRBV13-3 with TRBJ2-2; 11 bases agree with TRBD1. The sequenced fragment ends 1 residue before the CDR3 boundary, so the rest is inferred from the germline J gene. The length of the CDR3 is 15 residues. CDR1 is NNHDY, CDR2 SYVADS, per germline. V dropped 3 bases and J dropped 4; count of bases not matched to a gene: 2.

A note on this clone: Mouse germline and gene names are used. The read ends 1 residue shy of where the CDR3 ends; the end is completed using the germline J gene. The V gene is TRBV13-2, the J gene TRBJ2-5; TRBD1 matches at 10 bases. Germline V CDR1 and CDR2: NNHNN, SYGAGS (reference sequence). Losses at the gene ends were 5 bases for V and 5 bases for J; bases not matched to a gene: 2. CDR3 length equals 13 residues. The CDR3 reads CASGGTGADTQYF. CDR3 DNA (partial): TGTGCCAGCGGGGGGACAGGGGCAGACACCCAGTAC.

There are a few counts of this clone. The germline and genes are mouse ones. The read is 1 residue too short to cover the CDR3 end, so that end is filled in from the germline J gene. The J gene is TRBJ2-4, the V gene TRBV1; TRBD1 might be the D (5 bases). Trimming left V 6 bases short and J 0 bases short, with 10 bases between. CDR3 size: 14 residues. The germline CDR1 and CDR2 sequences are NSQYPW and LRSPGD (reference sequence). The CDR3 is CTCRDISSQNTLYF. The CDR3 DNA, read in part, is TGCACCTGCAGGGACATCTCTAGTCAAAACACCTTGTAC.

A few counts support this clone. Gene names are mouse gene names. The CDR3 end lies 1 residue beyond the end of the read and is filled in from the germline J gene. The rearrangement joins TRBV13-2 to TRBJ1-4, with D perhaps TRBD1 (6 bases). The CDR3 sequence is 15 residues long. Germline V gene lookup returns CDR1 NNHNN and CDR2 SYGAGS (reference sequence). V was clipped by 0 bases and J by 5 bases, with 11 bases between them. CDR3: CASGDANRANERLFF. CDR3 bases read: TGTGCCAGCGGTGATGCGAACAGGGCGAACGAAAGATTATTT.

The table lists this clone with a count of one. Mouse gene names apply. The CDR3 end is not reached by the read, which stops 1 residue before it; the germline J gene fills it in. The chain joins TRBV26 to TRBJ1-1; 11 bases map to TRBD1. V lost 6 bases and J lost 0; bases outside the gene matches: 3. CDR1 and CDR2 (germline): KGHPV, FQNQEV (reference sequence). CDR3 size: 15 residues. The CDR3 DNA, read in part, is TGTGCCAGCAGGCCGGGACAGGGGGCAAACACAGAAGTCTTC. It codes for CASRPGQGANTEVF. The full CDR3 protein is CASRPGQGANTEVFF.

Notes on this clone: Germline and genes here are mouse. The read is 1 residue too short to cover the CDR3 end, so that end is filled in from the germline J gene. This chain joins TRBV16 and TRBJ1-3; D call uncertain. V lost 0 bases, J lost 0 bases, and 3 bases lay in between. Germline CDR1 is SGHSA and CDR2 is FRNQAP. CDR3 length equals 14 residues. The chain's CDR3 is CASSLEDSGNTLYF. The sequenced part of the CDR3 DNA is TGTGCAAGCAGCTTAGAGGATTCTGGAAATACGCTCTAT.

With regard to this clone: Mouse gene names apply. The observed sequence ends 1 residue before the CDR3 terminus, with the missing tail filled in from the germline J gene. V gene TRBV2 combines with J gene TRBJ2-3; D is tentatively TRBD1 or TRBD2 (5 bases each). This CDR3 has 14 amino acids. The germline V and J ends were trimmed by 1 base and 0 bases, with 5 bases remaining between them. The germline gives CDR1 LGHNA, CDR2 YSYQKL. CDR3 sequence reads: CASSQGGSAETLYF. CDR3 bases read: TGTGCCAGCAGCCAAGGGGGGAGTGCAGAAACGCTGTAT.